Only one count was recorded for the clone carrying this T cell receptor (beta chain). Its antigen is undetermined. The CDR3 consists of 13 residues. Looked up from germline, CDR1 is SQVTM and CDR2 is ANQGSEA. V lost 6 bases to trimming and J lost 6 bases; unmatched junction nucleotides: 6. The sample is drawn from a study of cytomegalovirus exposure and HLA in healthy donors. The PCR employed 60 Vbeta primers together with 13 Jbeta primers. Sequencing was performed with immunoSEQ multiplex PCR; in TCRdb, only in-frame clones are kept and a portion is missing. This table holds more than 110,000 clones, approximately 79% found once. Broader study findings: Published work reported that the classifier diagnosed cytomegalovirus status with high specificity and sensitivity.

This clonotype was obtained from a young man in good health and CMV-seronegative. The chain links TRBV29-1 to TRBJ1-4, with 8 nucleotides matching TRBD1. The sequencing input was PBMCs. This chain's CDR3 is CSVADRGHEKLFF. The CDR3 DNA follows: TGCAGCGTGGCTGACAGGGGTCATGAAAAACTGTTTTTT.